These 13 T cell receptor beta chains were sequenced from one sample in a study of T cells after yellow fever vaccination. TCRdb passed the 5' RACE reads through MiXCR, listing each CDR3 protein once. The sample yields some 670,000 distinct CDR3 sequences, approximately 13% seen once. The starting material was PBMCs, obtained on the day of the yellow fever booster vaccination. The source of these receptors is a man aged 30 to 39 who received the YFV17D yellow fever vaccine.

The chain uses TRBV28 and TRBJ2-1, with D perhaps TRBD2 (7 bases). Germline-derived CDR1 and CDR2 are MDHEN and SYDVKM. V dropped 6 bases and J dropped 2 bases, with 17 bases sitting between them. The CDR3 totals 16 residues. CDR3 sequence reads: CASRPGGPSAYNEQFF. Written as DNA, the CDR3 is TGTGCCAGCAGGCCGGGGGGCCCCTCGGCCTACAATGAGCAGTTCTTC.

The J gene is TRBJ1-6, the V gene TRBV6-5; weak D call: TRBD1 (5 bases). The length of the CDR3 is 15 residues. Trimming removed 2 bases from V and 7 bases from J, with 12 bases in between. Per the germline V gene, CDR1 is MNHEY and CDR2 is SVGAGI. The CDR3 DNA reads TGTGCCAGCAGTTACGGGGGAGGAGAGAATTCACCCCTCCACTTT. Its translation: CASSYGGGENSPLHF.

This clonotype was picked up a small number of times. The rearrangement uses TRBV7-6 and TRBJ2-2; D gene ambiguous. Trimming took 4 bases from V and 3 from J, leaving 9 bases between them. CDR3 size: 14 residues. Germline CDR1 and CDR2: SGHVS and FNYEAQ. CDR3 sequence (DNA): TGTGCCAGCAGCTCCGCGGCTTACACCGGGGAGCTGTTTTTT. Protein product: CASSSAAYTGELFF.

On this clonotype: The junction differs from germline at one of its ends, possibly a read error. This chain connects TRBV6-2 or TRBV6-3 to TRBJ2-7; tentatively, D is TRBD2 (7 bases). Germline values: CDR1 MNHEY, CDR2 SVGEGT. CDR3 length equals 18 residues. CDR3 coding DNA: TGTGCCAGCAGTTACTCGGGGGGGCGCGAGCGGCATACTTACGGGCAGTACTTC. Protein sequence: CASSYSGGRERHTYGQYF.

CDR3 nucleotides: TGCAGCGTTCGATTCACCGGGACTAGCGGGCATGGTACCTACAATGAGCAGTTCTTC. The encoded protein is CSVRFTGTSGHGTYNEQFF. This chain joins TRBV29-1 and TRBJ2-1, with TRBD2 matching 12 bases. The CDR3 is 19 residues long. V was pared by 5 bases and J by 2 bases, with 16 bases of the junction left unmatched. Germline CDR1 is SQVTM and CDR2 is ANQGSEA.

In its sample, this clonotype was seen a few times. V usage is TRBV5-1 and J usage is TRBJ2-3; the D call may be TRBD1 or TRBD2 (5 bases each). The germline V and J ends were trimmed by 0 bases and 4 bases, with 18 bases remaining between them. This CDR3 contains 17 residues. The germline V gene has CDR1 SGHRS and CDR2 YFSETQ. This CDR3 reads CASSLGPWGTPSDTQYF. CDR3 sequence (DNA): TGCGCCAGCAGCTTGGGGCCCTGGGGGACGCCGTCAGATACGCAGTATTTT.

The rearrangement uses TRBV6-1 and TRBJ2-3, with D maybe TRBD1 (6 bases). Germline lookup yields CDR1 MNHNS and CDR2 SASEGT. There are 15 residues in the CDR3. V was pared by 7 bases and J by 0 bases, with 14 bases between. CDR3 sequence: CASKRQAPSTDTQYF. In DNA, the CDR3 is TGTGCCAGCAAGCGACAGGCCCCTAGCACAGATACGCAGTATTTT.

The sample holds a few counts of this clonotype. For the CDR3, the DNA is TGCGCCAGCAGCCAAGAAAGTACGTCGACTAGCGGGAGTCCCTACGAGCAGTACTTC. It specifies CASSQESTSTSGSPYEQYF. The rearrangement links TRBV4-3 to TRBJ2-7, with 12 bases aligning to TRBD2. Germline assignment: CDR1 LGHNA and CDR2 YSLEER. The CDR3 runs to 19 residues. Unmatched junction bases numbered 11, after V lost 0 bases and J lost 2 bases.

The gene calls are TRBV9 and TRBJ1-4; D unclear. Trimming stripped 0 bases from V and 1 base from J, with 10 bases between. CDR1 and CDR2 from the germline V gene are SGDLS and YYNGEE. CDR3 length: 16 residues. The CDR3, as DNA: TGTGCCAGCAGCGTAGGGGGTTTAGGAACTAATGAAAAACTGTTTTTT. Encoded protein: CASSVGGLGTNEKLFF.

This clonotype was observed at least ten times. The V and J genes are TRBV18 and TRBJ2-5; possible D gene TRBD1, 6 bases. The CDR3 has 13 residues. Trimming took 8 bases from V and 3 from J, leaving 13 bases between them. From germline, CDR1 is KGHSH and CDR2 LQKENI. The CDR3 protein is CASSPPGEETQYF. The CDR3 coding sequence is TGTGCCAGCAGCCCCCCAGGGGAAGAGACCCAGTACTTC.

CDR3 sequence reads: CASSFAGGRANEQFF. The CDR3 bases are TGTGCCAGCAGTTTCGCTGGCGGGAGGGCCAATGAGCAGTTCTTC. The chain carries TRBV12-3 or TRBV12-4 and TRBJ2-1; 9 nucleotides align to TRBD2. This CDR3 is 15 amino acids long. V shed 3 bases, J shed 6 bases, and the junction held 6 bases outside the gene matches.

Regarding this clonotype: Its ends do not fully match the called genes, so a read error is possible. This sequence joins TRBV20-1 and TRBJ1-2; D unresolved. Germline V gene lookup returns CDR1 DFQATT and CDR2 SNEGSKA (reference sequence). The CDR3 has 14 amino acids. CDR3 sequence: CCADTEHGIYGYTF. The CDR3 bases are TGCTGTGCAGACACTGAACACGGAATCTATGGCTACACCTTC.

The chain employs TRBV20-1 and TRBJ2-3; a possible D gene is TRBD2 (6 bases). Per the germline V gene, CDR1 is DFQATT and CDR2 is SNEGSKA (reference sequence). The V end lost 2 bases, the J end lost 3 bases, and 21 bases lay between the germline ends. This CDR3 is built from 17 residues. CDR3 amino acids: CSARSPSEGGRTDTQYF. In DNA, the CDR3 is TGCAGTGCTAGAAGTCCTTCTGAGGGAGGCAGAACAGATACGCAGTATTTT.